The source of this TCR beta chain is a study of cytomegalovirus exposure and HLA in healthy donors (dated 2017 in TCRdb). For the study in its entirety: In an earlier analysis of approximately 500 of the donors, around 300 Gb of sequence data and 90 million to 120 million unique TCR beta sequences from 150 million to 200 million T cells were reported. An early release covering 550 to 700 HLA-typed donors comprised 250 to 350 gigabases of sequencing data and approximately 85 million unique TCR sequences. The genetic ancestry cluster associated with self-reported Caucasian donors included about four fifths of the roughly 390 genotyped donors. The study aimed to test whether cataloging public T cell receptors could reveal signatures of past pathogen exposure. The T cell repertoires of 550 to 850 subjects were profiled by immunosequencing and related to cytomegalovirus serostatus. In addition to the first cohort of several hundred subjects, a separate validation cohort of some 120 different subjects was used. To predict cytomegalovirus infection status, the study brought together high-throughput TCR immunosequencing, statistical association of individual TCRs with disease status, and machine learning. In a later analysis, previously published TCR beta repertoires from several hundred donors were re-analyzed and high-resolution HLA genotyping was added so that TCR occurrence patterns could be studied. In the later analysis, no new phenotypic data were used to find candidate immune exposures; instead, reliance was placed on TCR beta sequences and their occurrence across donors. An earlier analysis of some 500 of the donors used high-throughput TCR beta sequencing to judge whether each TCR beta V gene segment behaved as functional or pseudogenic. Alongside the repertoire data, information on donor age, sex, ethnicity and CMV serostatus was compiled. Genome-wide SNP genotypes for about 60% of the 666 donors were used in a later genetic analysis, which treated that subset as a discovery cohort. All discovery cohort repertoires had been generated on a single sequencing platform. HLA typing included class I and class II loci at four-digit resolution. Typing coverage varied by locus: about 629-630 donors for A, B, C, DRB1 and DQB1; approximately 500 for DQA1; about 590 for DPA1; around 450 for DPB1. Because of strong linkage in the cohort, roughly five DR-DQ haplotypes were treated as single units for association and clustering. Across under 500 genotyped donors of the cohort, an average of roughly 250,000 unique TCR beta nucleotide sequences per donor were sequenced, and 15% to 20% of those sequences were non-productive.

The cohort was made up of 500 to 800 healthy bone marrow donors. Cohort members were all nominally healthy when sampled, although unrecorded immune exposures were likely present. The donor tested CMV seropositive and was one of the 289 seropositive cohort members. A peripheral blood sample was collected from each donor, and TCR beta sequencing was performed on peripheral blood mononuclear cells. The Qiagen DNeasy Blood Extraction Kit was used to extract genomic DNA from the blood cell samples. On this clone: Which antigen it targets is not known. No base-level quality is on record; no much larger clone is a single base apart.

The germline V gene specifies SGHDN as CDR1 and FVKESK as CDR2. The CDR3 covers 15 residues, taking in both the cysteine and the phenylalanine. CDR3 DNA only is kept here, 45 bases in frame from base 1. Here V drops 4 bases and J drops 4 bases, and the junction holds 7 bases not matched to any gene. The research as a whole found: A later analysis associated 15,000 to 20,000 TCR beta sequences with specific HLA alleles at a false discovery rate of 0.05. A few of the identified cytomegalovirus-associated TCR beta chains were confirmed in vitro to be specific for cytomegalovirus antigens. Across donors, most TCR sequences were observed very rarely, whereas some public TCRs were present in many individuals. Compared with equally common non-associated chains, HLA-associated TCR beta chains in a later analysis were more clonally expanded and had lower generation probabilities. When HLA alleles, especially DR and DQ, strongly co-occurred, TCR associations were difficult to assign to individual alleles. A later analysis found that most CMV-associated TCR beta chains appeared HLA-restricted, with HLA associations seemingly driven largely by CMV exposure. Immune exposure information for the cohort was limited to CMV serostatus. Because counts were too low, around 18 rarely observed V segments, including chromosome 9 orphons, were left out of the earlier analysis of over 550 of the donors. The cohort was sequenced for TCR beta chains only, and without alpha or paired-chain data the features that could be detected were limited. A later analysis found that TCR association rates varied across HLA loci, with DRB1 alleles showing the most associated TCRs and HLA-C alleles the fewest. A further reported finding was that TCR beta sequences accurately predicted the HLA-A and HLA-B alleles for most subjects in the first cohort. Several of the top co-occurrence clusters appeared to be linked to parvovirus B19, influenza, CMV and Epstein-Barr virus, according to a later analysis. Because HLA typing was missing for some donors at each locus, association tests included only the typed subset. Sequencing depth was assumed to be roughly uniform across donors in the presence/absence analyses, though that assumption may not hold. In a later genetic analysis, a missense DCLRE1C variant was associated with V-gene and J-gene trimming of TCR beta chains, and the association was replicated in an independent cohort. Linkage disequilibrium might explain the correlated functional status among segregating V segments, but an unknown experimental factor could not be ruled out. Some IMGT-functional V segments, including TRBV6-2 and TRBV6-3, could not be distinguished by the 87-base-pair reads and were therefore excluded. The authors suggested that the approach could potentially be extended to other disease states and immunological phenotypes. Compared with the approximately 720-donor mean, donors in an Asian-associated ancestry cluster had fewer N-insertions in productive TCRs, according to a later genetic analysis. The study gave a list of about 150 TCR beta chains associated with cytomegalovirus. The classifier was reported to diagnose cytomegalovirus status with high specificity and sensitivity in both the original cohort and the validation cohort. The sequencing pipeline was judged likely to have produced a cluster of highly shared sequence variants as a technical artifact. An earlier analysis of 587 of the donors showed that most TCR beta V segments appeared in productive rearrangements either about 87% or about 30% of the time, which broadly matched IMGT annotations.

Library method: the immunoSEQ multiplex PCR assay. For the multiplex PCR, a mixture combining 60 forward primers for TCR Vbeta segments and 13 reverse primers for TCR Jbeta segments was used. Amplification of the CDR3 region of rearranged TCR beta genes was performed with a multiplex PCR assay on genomic DNA. The Illumina HiSeq System was used to sequence the amplified TCR beta libraries as 87-base-pair reads. Under the source paper's analysis protocol: A later analysis tallied approximately 87 million unique TCR beta chains across the 550 to 850 repertoires, and roughly 11 million of those chains were shared by two or more donors. To remove PCR and sequencing errors, raw reads were error-corrected and collapsed into unique sequences using a nearest-neighbor algorithm that merged closely related sequences. V, D and J gene segments were assigned by aligning CDR3 sequences to IMGT reference sequences. For a sequence to be retained, a match of at least six nucleotides was required to both a V gene segment and a J gene segment. Rearrangements were called productive when the CDR3 lacked stop codons and stayed in frame with V and J; all others were non-productive. CDR3 was defined by IMGT convention, running from the second conserved V-encoded cysteine to the conserved J-encoded phenylalanine. In an earlier analysis of 550 to 650 of the donors, sequences lacking an unambiguous match to a single V gene segment were excluded. In an earlier analysis of 500 to 750 of the donors, V segments were called functional above 56.7% productive rearrangements and were called segregating when the between-donor standard deviation exceeded 5%. A statistical classification framework was developed to diagnose cytomegalovirus status using the catalog of TCR beta chain sequences. A later analysis assigned V and J genes by comparing TCR nucleotide sequences with IMGT/GENE-DB human TR gene sequences. A later analysis assigned CDR3 sequences and most-parsimonious VDJ recombination scenarios with the TCRdist pipeline. In a later analysis, each TCR beta chain was defined by its CDR3 amino acid sequence together with its V-gene family, and reads without a unique V-gene family were excluded. To address suspected cross-contamination and a sequencing artifact, a later analysis removed 592 highly shared, low-generation-probability nucleotide sequences. A later analysis calculated a clonal expansion index for each public chain from normalized within-repertoire ranks of inferred template counts. Generation probabilities in a later analysis came from a VDJ recombination model fitted to out-of-frame rearrangements, and those results were checked against IGoR. A later analysis scored TCR-TCR, TCR-HLA and TCR-CMV co-occurrence with hypergeometric tests, applying a repertoire-size bias correction to TCR pairs. False discovery rates were estimated in a later analysis by permuting HLA or CMV assignments 20 times. A later analysis grouped co-occurring TCRs with DBSCAN, adding TCRdist sequence similarity when clustering within HLA-allele-positive subsets. Repertoires with fewer than 30,000 or more than 120,000 public chains, plus five repertoires with anomalous nucleotide sharing, were excluded from co-occurrence clustering. TCRdb provides this immuneACCESS table in a form limited to in-frame rearrangements. Some clones are lacking; in checked studies, under half of them reflect an unresolved V gene, and why the rest are absent is not known. D and trimming come from the DNA, and the V and J calls and clone size come from that table. The sample records about 240,000 clones, about 81% of which are singletons. The ten most abundant clones make up under 8% of the sample.

The sequence came from a woman aged 60-70 years in good health and CMV-seropositive. The chain employs TRBV14 and TRBJ1-1; 9 bases in the junction line up with TRBD1. The sequenced material came from PBMCs. This receptor has the CDR3 CASSRDRVSVTEAFF. In nucleotide form, the sequence is TGTGCCAGCAGCCGGGACAGGGTATCGGTCACTGAAGCTTTCTTT.